This T cell receptor beta chain is drawn from a study of CD8+CD57+ T cells in acquired aplastic anemia. The template for TCR beta VDJ and CDR3 sequence profiling was genomic DNA. A single record per CDR3 protein comes from TCRdb applying MiXCR to the reads. The data show 150,000 or so distinct CDR3 sequences, around 48% seen once. This CDR3 region has 15 residues. Germline lookup yields CDR1 WSHSY and CDR2 SAAADI. A word on this clonotype: Its antigen is unidentified. A junction boundary mismatches the germline segment, possibly from a read error.

Study-level results: Any difference that existed in CD8+ Simpson's diversity between patients and controls was not significant.

Individuals selected for sequencing had exhibited CD8+CD57+ cell expansion on flow cytometry. Patients had received no therapy at the time of blood sampling. The rearrangement joins TRBV10-2 to TRBJ2-3; 9 bases align to TRBD2. The source material was sorted CD4+, CD8+, or CD8+CD57+ T cells (not recorded which) from PBMCs. This TCR derives from a human donor with aplastic anemia. The CDR3 is CASQGTGLATDTQYF. In DNA, the CDR3 is TGTGCCAGCCAAGGGACGGGACTAGCAACAGATACGCAGTATTTT.